The source of this T cell receptor (beta chain) is a study of T-cell memory formation after mild COVID-19. Study observations and caveats: Contracting CD4+ clones were located mainly in CM and EM, and CD8+ clones in EMRA. Pre-infection memory showed some responding clones, and this suggested that cross-reactive memory joined. Clones that got smaller from day 15 to 85 had even CD4/CD8, while clones growing later tipped toward CD4+.

Constant-segment primers were used for 5'RACE, and the resulting TCR alpha and TCR beta cDNA libraries carried sample barcodes and UMIs. TCRdb processed the 5' RACE reads anew with MiXCR; each CDR3 protein has one entry. In the table there are around 440,000 distinct CDR3 sequences, 15% to 20% of which are singletons. The CDR3 is 15 residues long. In germline, CDR1 is SGHRS, CDR2 YFSETQ. Trimming took off 0 bases at V and 7 bases at J, with 14 bases between the two ends. In regard to this clonotype: The antigen remains undetermined.

The chain combines TRBV5-1 with TRBJ2-1; D might be TRBD2 (6 bases). The source of this sequence is an adult woman who had mild COVID-19 (a few samples of this study predate the infection). Cell type and time point are not known. The sequenced material came from PBMCs or a T cell subset sorted from them (not recorded which). As DNA, the CDR3 is TGCGCCAGCAGCTTGGTGGGGGAGGCTTATAATGAGCAGTTCTTC. Translation: CASSLVGEAYNEQFF.